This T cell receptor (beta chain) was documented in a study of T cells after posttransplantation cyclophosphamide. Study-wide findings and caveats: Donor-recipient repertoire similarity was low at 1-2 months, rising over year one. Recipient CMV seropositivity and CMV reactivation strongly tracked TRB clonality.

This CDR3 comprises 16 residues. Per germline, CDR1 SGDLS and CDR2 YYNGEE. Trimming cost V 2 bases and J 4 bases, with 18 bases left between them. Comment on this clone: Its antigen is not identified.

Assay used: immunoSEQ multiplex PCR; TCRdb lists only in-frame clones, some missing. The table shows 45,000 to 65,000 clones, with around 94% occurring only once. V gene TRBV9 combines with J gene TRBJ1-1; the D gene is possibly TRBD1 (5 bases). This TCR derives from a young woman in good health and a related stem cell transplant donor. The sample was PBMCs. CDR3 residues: CASSVTSGTMSTEAFF. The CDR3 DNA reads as TGTGCCAGCAGCGTGACAAGCGGGACCATGAGCACTGAAGCTTTCTTT.